Presented here are 32 T cell receptor beta chains from one specimen sequenced in a study of T cell clusters in autoimmune cytopenias. One tube held mixed TRB-A and TRB-B primer pools for touch-down PCR. TCRdb processed the multiplex PCR reads again and assigns one entry to each CDR3 protein, with no DNA. This sample contains some 3,000 distinct CDR3 sequences. Each sample's input was about 250 ng genomic DNA, roughly 40,000 genome equivalents. The sample was peripheral blood. Source of these receptors: a human donor with an autoimmune cytopenia, with autoimmune hepatitis or in good health (not recorded which).

The V gene is TRBV20-1, the J gene TRBJ1-2. The CDR3 length is 15 residues. Germline CDR1 DFQATT, CDR2 SNEGSKA (reference sequence). This chain's CDR3 is CSASQPGLRNYGYTF.

In terms of frequency, this clonotype is medium-sized. This chain links TRBV29-1 with TRBJ2-5; TCRdb returns TRBD2, unconfirmable since there is no DNA. The CDR3 length is 18 residues. The germline V gene encodes CDR1 SQVTM and CDR2 ANQGSEA. CDR3 sequence: CSVEYLLGSGGNQETQYF.

This clonotype is called medium-sized based on its frequency. The chain employs TRBV6-5 and TRBJ2-7; as DNA is missing, the TRBD1 call by TCRdb cannot be tested. The CDR3 covers 14 residues. In germline, CDR1 is MNHEY, CDR2 SVGAGI. CDR3 sequence: CASSYGGQGYEQYF.

The V and J genes are TRBV18 and TRBJ1-5; TCRdb selects TRBD1, and the lack of DNA leaves this call unchecked. CDR3 length: 16 residues. Per the germline V gene, CDR1 is KGHSH and CDR2 is LQKENI. This CDR3 is CASSMDRAGWNQPQHF. The whole variable domain, filled in from reference TRBV18 and TRBJ1-5, reads NAGVMQNPRHLVRRRGQEARLRCSPMKGHSHVYWYRQLPEEGLKFMVYLQKENIIDESGMPKERFSAEFPKEGPSILRIQQVVRGDSAAYFCASSMDRAGWNQPQHFGDGTRLSIL.

The chain links TRBV27 to TRBJ2-7. The CDR3 is 11 amino acids. Germline CDR1 MNHEY, CDR2 SMNVEV (reference sequence). The CDR3: CASSEGYEQYF.

This sequence joins TRBV25-1 and TRBJ2-2; as DNA is missing, the TRBD2 call by TCRdb cannot be tested. The CDR3 sequence is 13 residues long. Germline CDR1 MGHDK, CDR2 SYGVNS. CDR3 protein: CASSESGGVELFF.

This chain uses TRBV11-2 with TRBJ2-7. Germline V gives CDR1 SGHAT, CDR2 FQNNGV. This CDR3 spans 15 amino acids. CDR3 residues: CASSRPSAGVYEQYF.

This clonotype shows up as medium-sized (0.01 to 0.1%) by frequency. The chain is built from TRBV7-9 and TRBJ2-1; the D call from TCRdb, TRBD2, cannot be confirmed without DNA. The CDR3 runs 18 residues. CDR1 and CDR2 (germline): SEHNR, FQNEAQ (reference sequence). CDR3 sequence: CASSPEVGGRALVNEQFF.

This clonotype is identified as medium-sized from frequency. This chain uses TRBV6-5 with TRBJ1-1; TCRdb reports TRBD1, a call that lacks DNA to check it against. CDR1 is MNHEY, CDR2 SVGAGI, per germline. This CDR3 has 15 residues. The CDR3 sequence is CASSLVGGAMNEAFF.

This clonotype registers medium-sized by frequency. This sequence joins TRBV30 and TRBJ2-7; TCRdb selects TRBD1, and the lack of DNA leaves this call unchecked. This CDR3 region has 14 residues. CDR1 is GTSNPN and CDR2 is SVGIG in the germline V gene (reference sequence). The CDR3 spells CAWRAGQGKYEQYF. The full variable domain, completed using reference TRBV30 and TRBJ2-7, is SQTIHQWPATLVQPVGSPLSLECTVEGTSNPNLYWYRQAAGRGLQLLFYSVGIGQISSEVPQNLSASRPQDRQFILSSKKLLLSDSGFYLCAWRAGQGKYEQYFGPGTRLTVT.

V usage is TRBV28 and J usage is TRBJ2-7. The germline CDR1 and CDR2 sequences are MDHEN and SYDVKM. The CDR3 has 12 amino acids. The CDR3 sequence: CASTGRAYEQYF.

By frequency, this clonotype is medium-sized (0.01 to 0.1%). The CDR3 protein is CASSYPAEVGTEAFF. V gene TRBV6-2 or TRBV6-3 combines with J gene TRBJ1-1. Looked up from germline, CDR1 is MNHEY and CDR2 is SVGEGT. CDR3 length equals 15 residues.

By frequency, this clonotype is medium-sized (0.01 to 0.1%). The chain joins TRBV13 to TRBJ2-1. Germline values: CDR1 PRHDT, CDR2 FYEKMQ (reference sequence). There are 14 residues in the CDR3. This chain's CDR3 is CASSFGRGRNEQFF.

The rearrangement links TRBV20-1 to TRBJ1-4; the TRBD1 assignment by TCRdb is unverifiable without DNA. CDR3 size: 14 residues. Germline CDR1 is DFQATT and CDR2 is SNEGSKA (reference sequence). The CDR3 loop reads CSAQTVGGNEKLFF.

According to its frequency, this clonotype is medium-sized (0.01 to 0.1%). The CDR3 is CASRSKAEQYF. The chain links TRBV6-5 to TRBJ2-4. The CDR3 runs 11 residues. The germline gives CDR1 MNHEY, CDR2 SVGAGI.

This chain connects TRBV6-5 to TRBJ2-5; TCRdb's D gene call, TRBD1, goes unchecked for lack of DNA. CDR3 size: 15 residues. Germline V gene data show CDR1 as MNHEY and CDR2 as SVGAGI. CDR3 sequence reads: CASSSLARGQGTQYF.

V and J are TRBV5-1 and TRBJ2-1. The germline V gene encodes CDR1 SGHRS and CDR2 YFSETQ. The CDR3 sequence is 13 residues long. CDR3 sequence: CASSTDPYNEQFF.

This chain connects TRBV20-1 to TRBJ1-6; TCRdb's D gene call, TRBD1, goes unchecked for lack of DNA. The CDR3 has 14 residues. Germline V gene sequence: CDR1 DFQATT, CDR2 SNEGSKA (reference sequence). The CDR3 loop reads CSAQRQGANSPLHF.

Considering frequency, this clonotype is medium-sized. V and J are TRBV18 and TRBJ2-7. From germline, CDR1 is KGHSH and CDR2 LQKENI. CDR3 length: 14 residues. The CDR3: CASSPTGSPYEQYF.

By frequency, this clonotype registers medium-sized. The chain couples TRBV19 to TRBJ2-1; the TCRdb call, TRBD1, lacks DNA for checking. This CDR3 contains 16 residues. The germline V gene has CDR1 LNHDA and CDR2 SQIVND (reference sequence). This CDR3 reads CASSISSEGGYNEQFF.

Considering frequency, this clonotype is medium-sized. The rearrangement uses TRBV13 and TRBJ2-1; TCRdb gives TRBD2 as the D gene, but with no DNA this cannot be confirmed. The germline V gene has CDR1 PRHDT and CDR2 FYEKMQ (reference sequence). The CDR3 is 14 amino acids. CDR3 in amino acids: CASSPAVPAGEQFF.

This clonotype shows up as medium-sized by frequency. The chain recombines TRBV18 with TRBJ2-3; TCRdb proposes TRBD2, but this gene call is untestable without DNA. The CDR3 spans 17 residues. CDR1 is KGHSH and CDR2 is LQKENI in the germline V gene. The CDR3 protein is CASSPGLGLAGVDTQYF.

This chain uses TRBV20-1 with TRBJ2-7. Germline CDR1 DFQATT, CDR2 SNEGSKA (reference sequence). The CDR3 is 15 residues long. Here the CDR3 reads CSARDLRTGTYEQYF.

The V call is TRBV7-9, the J call TRBJ2-5. Germline loops: CDR1 SEHNR, CDR2 FQNEAQ (reference sequence). The CDR3 covers 16 residues. CDR3 residues: CASSLVLGRVGETQYF. The entire variable domain, with the rest obtained from reference TRBV7-9 and TRBJ2-5, is as follows: DTGVSQNPRHKITKRGQNVTFRCDPISEHNRLYWYRQTLGQGPEFLTYFQNEAQLEKSRLLSDRFSAERPKGSFSTLEIQRTEQGDSAMYLCASSLVLGRVGETQYFGPGTRLLVL.

This clonotype is called medium-sized (0.01 to 0.1%) based on its frequency. CDR3 protein: CASSPRGYPREQFF. The chain is built from TRBV27 and TRBJ2-1; without DNA, the TCRdb call of TRBD2 cannot be checked. CDR3 length: 14 residues. Germline CDR1 and CDR2: MNHEY and SMNVEV (reference sequence).

This clonotype is labeled medium-sized based on frequency. This chain connects TRBV24-1 to TRBJ1-2; the D call of TRBD1 rests on TCRdb alone, since no DNA is present to check it. Germline CDR1 reads KGHDR; CDR2 reads SFDVKD. The CDR3 runs 14 residues. The CDR3 region is CATSPPGQNYGYTF.

By frequency, this clonotype registers medium-sized. The V and J genes are TRBV27 and TRBJ1-3; TCRdb's assignment of TRBD1 cannot be checked, as there is no DNA. CDR3 length: 16 amino acids. Germline V gives CDR1 MNHEY, CDR2 SMNVEV (reference sequence). The CDR3 loop reads CASSLMGGGSGNTIYF.

The genes are TRBV5-1 and TRBJ2-7; TCRdb's D call of TRBD2 is untestable without DNA. This CDR3 has 16 residues. Germline values: CDR1 SGHRS, CDR2 YFSETQ. This CDR3 reads CASSLVVGGASYEQYF.

This clonotype shows up as medium-sized by frequency. The chain is built from TRBV12-3 or TRBV12-4 and TRBJ2-1; with no DNA, the TCRdb D assignment of TRBD2 cannot be verified. This CDR3 region has 16 residues. The CDR3 protein is CASSLGLAGPGDEQFF.

The chain has TRBV24-1 and TRBJ2-5; the TCRdb call, TRBD1, lacks DNA for checking. The CDR3 spans 16 residues. Germline V gene sequence: CDR1 KGHDR, CDR2 SFDVKD. The CDR3 is CATSDRTGGTQETQYF.

V usage is TRBV7-2 and J usage is TRBJ2-2; TCRdb indicates TRBD1, and absent DNA this call remains unverified. The germline V gene encodes CDR1 SGHTA and CDR2 FQGNSA. This CDR3 spans 14 amino acids. The CDR3: CASSLGRGAGELFF.

By frequency, this clonotype registers medium-sized. The chain employs TRBV5-6 and TRBJ2-1; absent DNA, TCRdb's TRBD1 call cannot be checked. This CDR3 contains 14 residues. Germline lookup yields CDR1 SGHDT and CDR2 YYEEEE. The CDR3 loop reads CASSLGGTEIEQFF. Supplemented by reference TRBV5-6 and TRBJ2-1, the full variable domain reads DAGVTQSPTHLIKTRGQQVTLRCSPKSGHDTVSWYQQALGQGPQFIFQYYEEEERQRGNFPDRFSGHQFPNYSSELNVNALLLGDSALYLCASSLGGTEIEQFFGPGTRLTVL.